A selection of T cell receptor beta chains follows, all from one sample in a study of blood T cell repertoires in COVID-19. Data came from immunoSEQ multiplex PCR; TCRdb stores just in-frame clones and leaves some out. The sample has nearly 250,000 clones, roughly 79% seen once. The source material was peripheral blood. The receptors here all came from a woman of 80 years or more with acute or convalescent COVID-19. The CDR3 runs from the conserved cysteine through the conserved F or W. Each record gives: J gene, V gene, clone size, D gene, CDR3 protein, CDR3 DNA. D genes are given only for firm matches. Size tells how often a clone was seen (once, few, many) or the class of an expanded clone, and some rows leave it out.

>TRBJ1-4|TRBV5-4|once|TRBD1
CASSLRTGGGEKLFF
TGTGCCAGCAGCCTCCGGACAGGAGGTGGTGAAAAACTGTTTTTT
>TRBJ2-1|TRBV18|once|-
CASSPQWGLYNEQFF
TGTGCCAGCTCACCTCAATGGGGGCTTTACAATGAGCAGTTCTTC
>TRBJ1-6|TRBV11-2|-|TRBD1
CASSVDRGNSPLHF
TGTGCCAGCAGCGTTGACAGGGGGAATTCACCCCTCCACTTT
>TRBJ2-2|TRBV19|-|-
CASSTPRGNTGELFF
TGTGCCAGTAGTACACCTAGGGGAAACACCGGGGAGCTGTTTTTT
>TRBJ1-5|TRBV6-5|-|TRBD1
CASRGSTGEYQPQHF
TGTGCCAGCAGGGGATCGACAGGGGAATATCAGCCCCAGCATTTT
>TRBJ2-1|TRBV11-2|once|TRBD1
CASSFGAGGNEQFF
TGTGCCAGCAGCTTCGGGGCAGGGGGCAATGAGCAGTTCTTC
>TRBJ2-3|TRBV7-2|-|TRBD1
CASSLGQGVTDTQYF
TGTGCCAGCAGCCTGGGACAGGGGGTTACAGATACGCAGTATTTT
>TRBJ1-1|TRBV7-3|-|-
CASSLTGGDTEAFF
TGTGCCAGCAGCTTAACGGGGGGTGATACTGAAGCTTTCTTT
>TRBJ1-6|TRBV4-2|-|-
CASSQDRGLSYSPLHF
TGTGCCAGCAGCCAAGACAGAGGACTGTCTTATTCACCCCTCCACTTT
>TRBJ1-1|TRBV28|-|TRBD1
CASRRPGTGGRTEAFF
TGTGCCAGCAGGCGTCCCGGGACAGGGGGCCGGACTGAAGCTTTCTTT
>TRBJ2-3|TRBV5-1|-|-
CASSLDGSTDTQYF
TGCGCCAGCAGCTTGGATGGCAGCACAGATACGCAGTATTTT
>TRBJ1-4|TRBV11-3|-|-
CASSFKGANEKLFF
TGTGCCAGCAGCTTTAAAGGGGCTAATGAAAAACTGTTTTTT
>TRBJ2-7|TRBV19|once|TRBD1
CASSDPRGLRGDEQYF
TGTGCCAGTAGTGATCCCAGGGGGCTAAGAGGAGACGAGCAGTACTTC
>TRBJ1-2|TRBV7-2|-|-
CASSLIGGPTDGYTF
TGTGCCAGCAGCCTCATCGGGGGGCCGACCGATGGCTACACCTTC